A selection of T cell receptor beta chains follows, all from one sample in a study of T cell responses to AZD1222 COVID-19 vaccine. TCRdb's table, derived via immunoSEQ multiplex PCR, lists solely in-frame clones and lacks some. The sample includes roughly 81,000 clones, 75% to 90% of them seen just once. The specimen comprised peripheral blood, sampled on day 0 of AZD1222 vaccination. These receptors came from an adult in good health. Each CDR3 is given with its conserved first and last residue. Fields, in order: D gene, V gene, clone size, J gene, CDR3 protein, CDR3 DNA. A D gene is named only where the DNA matches it firmly. Clone sizes are given selectively: once, few, many, or a class where the clone is expanded.

>-|TRBV6-2/TRBV6-3|-|TRBJ1-5
CASSYGAQPQHF
TGTGCCAGCAGTTACGGGGCACAGCCCCAGCATTTT
>TRBD1|TRBV5-8|few|TRBJ2-7
CASSLYGTGGYEQYF
TGTGCCAGCAGCTTGTATGGGACAGGGGGTTACGAGCAGTACTTC
>TRBD1|TRBV5-1|once|TRBJ2-7
CASSFGQGLAYEQYF
TGCGCCAGCAGCTTTGGACAGGGTCTAGCCTACGAGCAGTACTTC
>-|TRBV9|-|TRBJ2-2
CASSVVPGVSTGELFF
TGTGCCAGCAGCGTAGTACCAGGGGTGAGCACCGGGGAGCTGTTTTTT
>-|TRBV28|once|TRBJ2-7
CASSYPGYGPTYEQYF
TGTGCCAGCAGTTATCCCGGTTATGGGCCGACCTACGAGCAGTACTTC
>TRBD1|TRBV15|-|TRBJ2-1
CATSREDRGPDEQFF
TGTGCCACCAGCAGAGAAGACAGGGGTCCCGATGAGCAGTTCTTC
>-|TRBV18|-|TRBJ1-5
CASSPWGGLNNQPQHF
TGTGCCAGCTCACCTTGGGGGGGATTAAACAATCAGCCCCAGCATTTT
>-|TRBV21-1|-|TRBJ2-1
CASSKLPRGNEQFF
TGTGCCAGCAGCAAGTTGCCCCGGGGCAATGAGCAGTTCTTC
>-|TRBV2|-|TRBJ1-5
CASSSGPRGQPQHF
TGTGCCAGCAGTTCGGGACCGCGGGGTCAGCCCCAGCATTTT
>-|TRBV7-2|-|TRBJ2-7
CASSFFAERTYEQYF
TGTGCCAGCAGCTTCTTTGCCGAGAGGACCTACGAGCAGTACTTC
>TRBD1|TRBV6-1|-|TRBJ2-5
CASSEAPGGQETQYF
TGTGCCAGCAGTGAAGCGCCAGGGGGCCAAGAGACCCAGTACTTC
>-|TRBV29-1|-|TRBJ2-7
CSVEEGSNYEQYF
TGCAGCGTTGAAGAGGGGTCAAACTACGAGCAGTACTTC
>-|TRBV28|-|TRBJ1-5
CASSSRQPQHF
TGTGCCAGCAGTTCAAGACAGCCCCAGCATTTT
>-|TRBV27|-|TRBJ1-1
CASSPRGDLYTEAFF
TGTGCCAGCAGTCCGCGGGGGGACCTATACACTGAAGCTTTCTTT
>TRBD1|TRBV24-1|once|TRBJ1-5
CATSGAGQGSQPQHF
TGTGCCACCAGTGGGGCAGGACAGGGAAGTCAGCCCCAGCATTTT
>-|TRBV2|-|TRBJ2-7
CASSREAGSYEQYF
TGTGCCAGCAGTCGAGAGGCAGGCAGCTACGAGCAGTACTTC
>-|TRBV11-1|-|TRBJ2-5
CASSSNRQGETQYF
TGTGCCAGCAGCTCCAATAGACAAGGAGAGACCCAGTACTTC